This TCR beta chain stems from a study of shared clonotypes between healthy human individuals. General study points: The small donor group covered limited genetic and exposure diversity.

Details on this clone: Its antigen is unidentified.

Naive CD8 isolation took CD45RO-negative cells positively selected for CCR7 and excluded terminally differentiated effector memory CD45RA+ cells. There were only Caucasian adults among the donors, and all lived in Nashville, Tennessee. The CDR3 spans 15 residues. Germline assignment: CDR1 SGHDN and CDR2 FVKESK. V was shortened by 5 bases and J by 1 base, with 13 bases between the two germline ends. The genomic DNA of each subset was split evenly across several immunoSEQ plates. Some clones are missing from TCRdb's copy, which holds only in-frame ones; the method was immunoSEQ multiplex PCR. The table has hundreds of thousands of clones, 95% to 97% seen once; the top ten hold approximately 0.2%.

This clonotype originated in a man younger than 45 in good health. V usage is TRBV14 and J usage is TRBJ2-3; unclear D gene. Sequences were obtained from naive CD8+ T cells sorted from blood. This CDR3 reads CASSLVPLGTDTQYF. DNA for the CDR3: TGTGCCAGCAGCTTAGTTCCTTTGGGCACAGATACGCAGTATTTT.